The following is a TCR beta chain sequence with its context. This entry comes from a study of CD8 T cells in Susac syndrome. There are 13 residues in the CDR3. V was trimmed by 0 bases and J by 5 bases, leaving 10 bases between them. Germline V lookup: CDR1 DFQATT, CDR2 SNEGSKA (reference sequence). Random hexamers served to reverse transcribe about 0.5 to 1 ug RNA. TCR beta CDR3 was amplified by immunoSEQ multiplex PCR. This amplification extended across 54 Vbeta and 13 Jbeta segments. TCRdb independently ran MiXCR on the immunoSEQ multiplex PCR reads; one entry per CDR3 protein. The sample carries 120,000 to 150,000 distinct CDR3 sequences, around 94% recorded once.

The clonotype comes from a human donor in good health. This rearrangement joins TRBV20-1 to TRBJ2-5; no clear D gene. Sequencing was carried out using CD8+ T cells from PBMCs. CDR3 protein: CSARDKTMETQYF. CDR3 coding DNA: TGCAGTGCTAGAGATAAGACAATGGAGACCCAGTACTTC.